Following are 23 T cell receptor beta chains from one sample sequenced in a study of Graves' ophthalmopathy and Graves' hyperthyroidism. Amplification of TCR beta CDR3 regions used RNA transcripts. First-round RT-PCR relied on HTBI primers, and a second-round multiplex PCR came next. TCRdb used MiXCR to reprocess the multiplex PCR reads, holding one entry per CDR3 protein. Of around 590,000 distinct CDR3 sequences in the sample, about 40% were seen once. Sequenced: peripheral blood or thyroid tissue (not recorded which). The source is an adult man with Graves' hyperthyroidism.

The gene calls are TRBV6-1 and TRBJ1-2, with D hard to call. V lost 5 bases to trimming and J lost 2 bases, with 15 bases between them. The CDR3 length is 15 residues. CDR1 is MNHNS, CDR2 SASEGT, per germline. Written as DNA, the CDR3 is TGTGCCAGCAGTACCATGGCAGTAGCGAACTATGGCTACACCTTC. It translates to CASSTMAVANYGYTF.

This clonotype was counted many times. V is TRBV9 and J is TRBJ1-6, with D possibly matching TRBD1 (6 bases). Germline values: CDR1 SGDLS, CDR2 YYNGEE. The CDR3 is made up of 16 amino acids. Trimming took off 0 bases at V and 8 bases at J, with 15 bases between the two ends. The CDR3, as DNA: TGTGCCAGCAGCGTAGGGGGGGGCAGAAGTTATTCACCCCTCCACTTT. This sequence encodes CASSVGGGRSYSPLHF.

This clonotype has only a few counts. In DNA form, the CDR3 reads TGTGCCACCAGCAGAGAGGGGGCCAGCTCATATGGCTACACCTTC. Its translation: CATSREGASSYGYTF. The chain employs TRBV15 and TRBJ1-2, with D possibly matching TRBD1 (6 bases). CDR1 and CDR2 from the germline V gene are LNHNV and YYDKDF (reference sequence). The CDR3 is 15 residues long. V lost 0 bases and J lost 5, with 13 bases in between. Full variable domain (remainder filled in from reference TRBV15 and TRBJ1-2): DAMVIQNPRYQVTQFGKPVTLSCSQTLNHNVMYWYQQKSSQAPKLLFHYYDKDFNNEADTPDNFQSRRPNTSFCFLDIRSPGLGDTAMYLCATSREGASSYGYTFGSGTRLTVV.

In this sample, this clonotype turned up many times. The chain has TRBV2 and TRBJ2-7; possible D gene TRBD1, 5 bases. V gave up 6 bases and J gave up 5 bases, with 17 bases separating them. In germline, CDR1 is SNHLY, CDR2 FYNNEI. The CDR3 covers 14 residues. CDR3 amino acids: CASRPQPTVHEQYF. The CDR3 DNA reads TGTGCCAGCAGACCGCAACCGACAGTCCACGAGCAGTACTTC.

The chain recombines TRBV28 with TRBJ2-7; 11 bases are shared with TRBD2. The CDR3 loop spans 17 amino acids. V trimming: 8 bases; J trimming: 0 bases; junction bases outside the gene matches: 12. Germline CDR1 and CDR2: MDHEN and SYDVKM. The CDR3 sequence: CASGGGTSGGSSYEQYF. In DNA form, the CDR3 reads TGTGCCAGCGGGGGGGGGACTAGCGGAGGGAGCTCCTACGAGCAGTACTTC.

The V and J genes are TRBV24-1 and TRBJ2-2; the D is unclear. Germline V gives CDR1 KGHDR, CDR2 SFDVKD. Between the trimmed V and J ends, which lost 2 bases and 7 bases, there was a span of 4 bases. The CDR3 is made up of 12 amino acids. CDR3 DNA sequence: TGTGCCACCAGTGATTATGTCGGGGAGCTGTTTTTT. It yields the protein CATSDYVGELFF.

The chain uses TRBV2 and TRBJ2-7; no clear D gene. V was pared by 4 bases and J by 2 bases, with 9 bases between. Germline V CDR1 and CDR2: SNHLY, FYNNEI. The CDR3 totals 13 residues. This CDR3 reads CASSAERAYEQYF. The CDR3 region has the DNA TGTGCCAGCAGTGCAGAGCGAGCCTACGAGCAGTACTTC.

This clonotype was recorded at least ten times. CDR3 loop: CASSQLSGAQETQYF. In DNA, the CDR3 is TGTGCCAGCAGCCAACTTAGCGGGGCCCAAGAGACCCAGTACTTC. The chain recombines TRBV6-1 with TRBJ2-5, with 8 bases identical to TRBD2. J lost 1 base, V lost 6 bases, and 7 bases had no gene match. The CDR3 consists of 15 residues. Germline CDR1 and CDR2: MNHNS and SASEGT.

Concerning this clonotype: At one end, the junction sequence differs from germline, possibly due to a read error. The CDR3 DNA reads TGTGCCAGCAGCTACACCCCGGGACGGAAAATATTC. Its protein product is CASSYTPGRKIF. The genes are TRBV7-9 and TRBJ1-2, with TRBD1 as a possible D gene (5 bases). The CDR3 is 12 amino acids. Germline lookup yields CDR1 SEHNR and CDR2 FQNEAQ (reference sequence). Drawing the rest from reference TRBV7-9 and TRBJ1-2, the complete variable domain is DTGVSQNPRHKITKRGQNVTFRCDPISEHNRLYWYRQTLGQGPEFLTYFQNEAQLEKSRLLSDRFSAERPKGSFSTLEIQRTEQGDSAMYLCASSYTPGRKIFGSGTRLTVV.

The count of this clonotype is one. The chain couples TRBV19 to TRBJ1-1, with 7 positions matching TRBD1. This CDR3 is 15 amino acids long. The trim removed 5 bases at V and 0 bases at J, leaving 6 bases unmatched. Germline V gives CDR1 LNHDA, CDR2 SQIVND (reference sequence). The CDR3 sequence: CASSGHRGMNTEAFF. CDR3 coding DNA: TGTGCCAGTAGTGGCCACAGGGGCATGAACACTGAAGCTTTCTTT.

The genes are TRBV2 and TRBJ1-2; D not certain. V lost 6 bases and J 1 base, leaving 6 bases between the germline ends. CDR1 SNHLY and CDR2 FYNNEI come from the germline V gene. The CDR3 loop spans 12 amino acids. This chain's CDR3 is CASSRFNYGYTF. The DNA of the CDR3 is TGTGCCAGCAGCCGTTTTAACTATGGCTACACCTTC.

In the case of this clonotype: One base away lies a much larger clone, so this may be a sequencing read error. The chain combines TRBV20-1 with TRBJ2-5; 12 nucleotides line up with TRBD2. The germline CDR1 and CDR2 sequences are DFQATT and SNEGSKA (reference sequence). The CDR3 is made up of 17 amino acids. The CDR3, as DNA: TGCACTGCTACCGGCCCAGGACTAGCGGGGAGGAAGGAGACCCAGTACTTC. This encodes CTATGPGLAGRKETQYF.

This clonotype was detected a few times. The V gene is TRBV19, the J gene TRBJ2-3; TRBD2 matches 11 bases. Trimming cost V 4 bases and J 0 bases; bases outside gene matches: 0. Germline CDR1 and CDR2: LNHDA and SQIVND (reference sequence). The CDR3 totals 15 residues. This CDR3 reads CASSRTSGSTDTQYF. The DNA for the CDR3 is TGTGCCAGTAGTAGGACTAGCGGGAGCACAGATACGCAGTATTTT.

This clonotype was seen many times. The rearrangement links TRBV29-1 to TRBJ1-5; a weak D match, TRBD1 (5 bases). The CDR3 loop spans 15 amino acids. The V gene's germline CDR1 is SQVTM and CDR2 ANQGSEA. Trimming took off 4 bases at V and 1 base at J, with 14 bases between the two ends. CDR3 in amino acids: CSVGSGEGSNQPQHF. In nucleotides, the CDR3 is TGCAGCGTTGGGTCGGGGGAGGGAAGCAATCAGCCCCAGCATTTT.

The rearrangement joins TRBV27 to TRBJ1-5, with D possibly being TRBD1 (5 bases). The V end lost 4 bases, the J end lost 4 bases, and 11 bases lay between the germline ends. The CDR3 covers 14 residues. CDR1 and CDR2 from the germline V gene are MNHEY and SMNVEV (reference sequence). CDR3 coding DNA: TGTGCCAGCAGTTCGCAGGGTCCTAATCAGCCCCAGCATTTT. This encodes CASSSQGPNQPQHF.

The chain employs TRBV5-1 and TRBJ2-2, with D tentatively TRBD1 or TRBD2 (5 bases each). Trimming shortened V by 4 bases and J by 4 bases, and 14 bases separated the two germline ends. CDR3 length: 15 residues. Germline CDR1 is SGHRS and CDR2 is YFSETQ. For the CDR3, the DNA is TGCGCCAGCAGCCCGGGGACCAGCTCCACCGGGGAGCTGTTTTTT. Its protein is CASSPGTSSTGELFF.

The chain combines TRBV2 with TRBJ2-3, with D unclear. CDR1 is SNHLY, CDR2 FYNNEI, per germline. Trimming stripped 4 bases from V and 4 bases from J, with 12 bases between. The CDR3 covers 14 residues. As DNA, the CDR3 is TGTGCCAGCAGTGTTCGGCTAGACCCAGATACGCAGTATTTT. Translating gives CASSVRLDPDTQYF.

The chain uses TRBV19 and TRBJ1-4, with D possibly being TRBD1 (5 bases). Trimming took 4 bases from V and 7 from J, leaving 16 bases between them. Germline V lookup: CDR1 LNHDA, CDR2 SQIVND (reference sequence). There are 15 residues in the CDR3. The CDR3 region has the DNA TGTGCCAGTAGTAACACAGGCGATTGGGGTGAAAAACTGTTTTTT. This sequence encodes CASSNTGDWGEKLFF.

In this sample, this clonotype turned up many times. The J gene is TRBJ1-6, the V gene TRBV3-1; D not certain. CDR1 is LGHDT, CDR2 YNNKEL, per germline (reference sequence). This CDR3 region has 13 residues. V was clipped by 0 bases and J by 7 bases, with 4 bases between them. CDR3 DNA: TGTGCCAGCAGCCAAGAAGAGAATTCACCCCTCCACTTT. The encoded protein is CASSQEENSPLHF.

V is TRBV6-2 or TRBV6-3 and J is TRBJ2-6; unclear D gene. The CDR3 covers 12 residues. V was pared by 9 bases and J by 4 bases, with 7 bases between. Per the germline V gene, CDR1 is MNHEY and CDR2 is SVGEGT. For the CDR3, the DNA is TGTGCCAGTGAGGCGGGGGCCAACGTCCTGACTTTC. Protein: CASEAGANVLTF.

Comments on this clonotype: A read error may account for a junction end that differs from germline. The chain employs TRBV15 and TRBJ2-7; possibly TRBD2 for D (5 bases). Germline assignment: CDR1 LNHNV and CDR2 YYDKDF (reference sequence). The CDR3 spans 13 residues. CDR3 in amino acids: CATSRAPDLREFF. CDR3 sequence (DNA): TGTGCCACCAGCAGAGCCCCGGATCTTAGGGAGTTCTTC.

This clonotype was counted at least ten times. This chain's CDR3 is CSARSDRGYEQYF. The CDR3 DNA reads as TGCAGTGCTAGATCCGACAGGGGCTACGAGCAGTACTTC. The chain links TRBV20-1 to TRBJ2-7, with 8 bases identical to TRBD1. The CDR3 is 13 amino acids. Germline trimming cut 2 bases from V and 3 bases from J; bases unmatched to any gene: 3. CDR1 DFQATT and CDR2 SNEGSKA come from the germline V gene (reference sequence).

This clonotype was recorded a few times. This CDR3 reads CASSLTGTGTYGYTF. The CDR3 nucleotides are TGTGCCAGCAGTTTAACGGGGACAGGAACCTATGGCTACACCTTC. This chain joins TRBV27 and TRBJ1-2; 8 nucleotides align to TRBD1. V was clipped by 2 bases and J by 4 bases; unmatched bases: 6. The CDR3 extends over 15 amino acids. The germline V gene has CDR1 MNHEY and CDR2 SMNVEV (reference sequence).